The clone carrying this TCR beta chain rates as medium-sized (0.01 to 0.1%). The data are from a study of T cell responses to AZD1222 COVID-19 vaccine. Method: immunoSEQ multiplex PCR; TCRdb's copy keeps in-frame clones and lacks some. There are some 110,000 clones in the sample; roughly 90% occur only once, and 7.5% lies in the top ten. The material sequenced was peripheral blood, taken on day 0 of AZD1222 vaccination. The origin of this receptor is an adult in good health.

DNA of the CDR3: TGTGCCAGCAGTTTCGGACGGGGAGGGAGGGACACCATATATTTT. It specifies CASSFGRGGRDTIYF. The chain is built from TRBV27 and TRBJ1-3; D not certain. Trimming left V 3 bases short and J 8 bases short, with 17 bases between. CDR3 length: 15 amino acids. Germline loops: CDR1 MNHEY, CDR2 SMNVEV (reference sequence).